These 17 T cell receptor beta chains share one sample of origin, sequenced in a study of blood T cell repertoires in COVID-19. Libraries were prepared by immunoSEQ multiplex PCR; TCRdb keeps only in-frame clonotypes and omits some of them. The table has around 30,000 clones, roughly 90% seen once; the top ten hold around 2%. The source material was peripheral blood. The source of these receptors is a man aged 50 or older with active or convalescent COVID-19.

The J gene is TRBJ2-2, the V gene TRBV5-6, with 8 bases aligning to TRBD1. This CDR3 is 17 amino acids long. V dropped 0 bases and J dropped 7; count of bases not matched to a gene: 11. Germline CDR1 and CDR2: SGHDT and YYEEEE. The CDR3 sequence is CASSLGLTGVFIGELFF. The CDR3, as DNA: TGTGCCAGCAGCTTGGGCTTGACAGGGGTGTTTATCGGGGAGCTGTTTTTT.

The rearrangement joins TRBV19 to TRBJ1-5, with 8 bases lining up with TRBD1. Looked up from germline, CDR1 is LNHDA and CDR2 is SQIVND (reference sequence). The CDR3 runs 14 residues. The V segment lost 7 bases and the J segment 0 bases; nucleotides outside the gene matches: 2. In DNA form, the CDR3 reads TGTGCCAGTATGACAGGGGTTAGCAATCAGCCCCAGCATTTT. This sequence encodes CASMTGVSNQPQHF. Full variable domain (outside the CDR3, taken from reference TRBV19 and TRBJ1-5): DGGITQSPKYLFRKEGQNVTLSCEQNLNHDAMYWYRQDPGQGLRLIYYSQIVNDFQKGDIAEGYSVSREKKESFPLTVTSAQKNPTAFYLCASMTGVSNQPQHFGDGTRLSIL.

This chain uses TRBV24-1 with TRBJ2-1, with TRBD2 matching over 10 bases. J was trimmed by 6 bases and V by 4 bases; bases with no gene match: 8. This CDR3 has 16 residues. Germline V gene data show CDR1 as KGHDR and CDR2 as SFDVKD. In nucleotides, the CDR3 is TGTGCCACCAGTGACACCGGGACTAGCGTCTTCAATGAGCAGTTCTTC. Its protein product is CATSDTGTSVFNEQFF.

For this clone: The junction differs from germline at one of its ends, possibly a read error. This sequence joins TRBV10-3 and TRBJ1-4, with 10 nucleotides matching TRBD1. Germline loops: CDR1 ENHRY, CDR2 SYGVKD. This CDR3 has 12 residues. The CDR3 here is CAISSGQGLFLF. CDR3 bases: TGTGCCATCAGCTCGGGACAGGGGTTATTCCTTTTT.

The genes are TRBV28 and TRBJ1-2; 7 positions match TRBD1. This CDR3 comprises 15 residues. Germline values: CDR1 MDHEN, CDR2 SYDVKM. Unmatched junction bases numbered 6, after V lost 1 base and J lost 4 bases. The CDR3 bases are TGTGCCAGCAGTTTATCGACAGGGTTTATCTATGGCTACACCTTC. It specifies CASSLSTGFIYGYTF.

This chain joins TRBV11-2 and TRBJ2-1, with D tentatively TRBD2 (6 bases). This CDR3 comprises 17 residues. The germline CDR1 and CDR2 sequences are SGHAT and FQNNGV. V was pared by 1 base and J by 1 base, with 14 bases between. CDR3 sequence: CASSLGAGTSSYNEQFF. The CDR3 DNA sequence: TGTGCCAGCAGCTTAGGGGCAGGGACTTCATCCTACAATGAGCAGTTCTTC.

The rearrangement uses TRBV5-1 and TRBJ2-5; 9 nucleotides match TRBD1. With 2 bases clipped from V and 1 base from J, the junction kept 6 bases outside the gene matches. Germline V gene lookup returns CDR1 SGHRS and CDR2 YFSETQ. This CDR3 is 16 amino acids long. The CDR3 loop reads CASSLGWTGAQETQYF. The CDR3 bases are TGCGCCAGCAGCTTAGGTTGGACAGGGGCCCAAGAGACCCAGTACTTC.

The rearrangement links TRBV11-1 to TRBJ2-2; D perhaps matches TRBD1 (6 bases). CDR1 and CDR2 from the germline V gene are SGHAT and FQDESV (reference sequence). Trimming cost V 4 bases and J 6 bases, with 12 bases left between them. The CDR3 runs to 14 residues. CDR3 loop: CASSYREGAGELFF. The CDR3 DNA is TGTGCCAGCAGCTACAGGGAAGGTGCCGGGGAGCTGTTTTTT.

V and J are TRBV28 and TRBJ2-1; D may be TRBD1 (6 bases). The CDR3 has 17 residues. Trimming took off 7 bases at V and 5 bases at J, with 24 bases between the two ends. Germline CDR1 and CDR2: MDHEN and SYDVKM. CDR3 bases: TGTGCCAGCACTCCGAGGCAGGGGCAGGGTGGCCACAATGAGCAGTTCTTC. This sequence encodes CASTPRQGQGGHNEQFF.

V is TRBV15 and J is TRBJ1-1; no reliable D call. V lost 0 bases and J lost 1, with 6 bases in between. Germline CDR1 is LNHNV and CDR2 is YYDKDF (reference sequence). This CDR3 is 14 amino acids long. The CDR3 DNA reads TGTGCCACCAGCAGAGATCCAGGGAACACTGAAGCTTTCTTT. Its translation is CATSRDPGNTEAFF.

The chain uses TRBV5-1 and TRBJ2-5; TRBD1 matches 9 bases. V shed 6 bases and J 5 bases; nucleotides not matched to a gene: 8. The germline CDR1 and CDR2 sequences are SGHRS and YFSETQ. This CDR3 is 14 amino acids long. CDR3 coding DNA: TGCGCCAGCACCCCACAGGGGGCCGAGGAGACCCAGTACTTC. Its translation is CASTPQGAEETQYF.

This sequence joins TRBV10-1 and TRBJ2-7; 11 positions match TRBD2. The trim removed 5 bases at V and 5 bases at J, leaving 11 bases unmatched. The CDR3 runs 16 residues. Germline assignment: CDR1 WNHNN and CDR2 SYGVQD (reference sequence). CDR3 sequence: CASSRVAGGPVDEQYF. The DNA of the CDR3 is TGCGCCAGCAGTCGAGTAGCGGGAGGGCCTGTCGACGAGCAGTACTTC.

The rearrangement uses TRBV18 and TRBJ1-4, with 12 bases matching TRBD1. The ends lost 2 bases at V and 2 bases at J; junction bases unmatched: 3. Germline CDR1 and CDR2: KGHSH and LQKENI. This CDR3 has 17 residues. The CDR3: CASSPGTGGRTNEKLFF. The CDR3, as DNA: TGTGCCAGCTCACCAGGGACAGGGGGCAGGACTAATGAAAAACTGTTTTTT.

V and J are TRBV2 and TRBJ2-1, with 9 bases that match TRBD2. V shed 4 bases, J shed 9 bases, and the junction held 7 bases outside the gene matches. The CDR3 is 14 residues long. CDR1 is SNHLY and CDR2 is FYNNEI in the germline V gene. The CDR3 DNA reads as TGTGCCAGCAGTGTCCGGCGAGCGGGAGGTGAGCAGTTCTTC. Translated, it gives CASSVRRAGGEQFF.

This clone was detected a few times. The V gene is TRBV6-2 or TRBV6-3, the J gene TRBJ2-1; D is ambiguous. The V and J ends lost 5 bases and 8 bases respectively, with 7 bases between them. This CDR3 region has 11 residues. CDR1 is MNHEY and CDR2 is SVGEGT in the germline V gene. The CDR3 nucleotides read TGTGCCAGCAGTCTAGGCTATGAGCAGTTCTTC. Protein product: CASSLGYEQFF.

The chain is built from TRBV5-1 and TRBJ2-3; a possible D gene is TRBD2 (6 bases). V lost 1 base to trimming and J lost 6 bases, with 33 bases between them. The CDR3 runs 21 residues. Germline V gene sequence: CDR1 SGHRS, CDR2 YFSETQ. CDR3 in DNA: TGCGCCAGCAGCTTGACCCGGGCGGGAACGCCCTCACAGATGCAAATTGATACGCAGTATTTT. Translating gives CASSLTRAGTPSQMQIDTQYF.

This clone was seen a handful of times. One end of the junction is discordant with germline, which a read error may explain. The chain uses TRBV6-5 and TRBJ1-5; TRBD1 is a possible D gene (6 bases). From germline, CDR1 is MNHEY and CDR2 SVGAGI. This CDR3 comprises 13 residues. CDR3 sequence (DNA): TGTGCCAGCGGTTATCAACAGGGATGGGCCCAGCATTTT. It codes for CASGYQQGWAQHF.